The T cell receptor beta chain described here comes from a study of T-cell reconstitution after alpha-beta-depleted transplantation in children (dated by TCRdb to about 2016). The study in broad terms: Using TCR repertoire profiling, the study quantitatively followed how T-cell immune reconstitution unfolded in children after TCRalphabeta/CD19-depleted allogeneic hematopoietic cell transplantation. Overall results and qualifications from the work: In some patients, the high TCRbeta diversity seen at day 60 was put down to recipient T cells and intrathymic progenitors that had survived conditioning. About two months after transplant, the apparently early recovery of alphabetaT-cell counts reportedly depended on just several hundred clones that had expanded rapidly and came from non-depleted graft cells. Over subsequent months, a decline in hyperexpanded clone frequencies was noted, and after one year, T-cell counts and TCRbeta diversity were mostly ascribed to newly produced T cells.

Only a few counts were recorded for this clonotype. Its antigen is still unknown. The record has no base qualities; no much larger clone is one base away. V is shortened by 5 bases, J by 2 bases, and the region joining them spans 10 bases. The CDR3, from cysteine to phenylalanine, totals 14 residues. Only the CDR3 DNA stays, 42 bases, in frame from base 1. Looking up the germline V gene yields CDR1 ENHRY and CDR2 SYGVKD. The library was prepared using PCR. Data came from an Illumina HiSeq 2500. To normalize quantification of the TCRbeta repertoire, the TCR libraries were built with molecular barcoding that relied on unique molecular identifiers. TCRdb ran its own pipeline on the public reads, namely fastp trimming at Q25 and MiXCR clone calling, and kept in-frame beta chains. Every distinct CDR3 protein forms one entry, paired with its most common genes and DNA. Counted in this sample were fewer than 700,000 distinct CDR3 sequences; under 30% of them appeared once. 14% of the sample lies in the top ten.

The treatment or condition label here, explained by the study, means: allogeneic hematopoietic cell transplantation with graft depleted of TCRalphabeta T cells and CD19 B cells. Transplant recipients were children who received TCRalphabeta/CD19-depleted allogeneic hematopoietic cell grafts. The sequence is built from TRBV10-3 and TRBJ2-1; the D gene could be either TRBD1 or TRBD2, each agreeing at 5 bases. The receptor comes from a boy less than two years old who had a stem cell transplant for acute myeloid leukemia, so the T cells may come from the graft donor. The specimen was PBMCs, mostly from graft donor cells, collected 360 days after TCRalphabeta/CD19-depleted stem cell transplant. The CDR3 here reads CAISPGPAYNEQFF. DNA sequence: TGTGCCATCAGTCCGGGACCGGCCTACAATGAGCAGTTCTTC.